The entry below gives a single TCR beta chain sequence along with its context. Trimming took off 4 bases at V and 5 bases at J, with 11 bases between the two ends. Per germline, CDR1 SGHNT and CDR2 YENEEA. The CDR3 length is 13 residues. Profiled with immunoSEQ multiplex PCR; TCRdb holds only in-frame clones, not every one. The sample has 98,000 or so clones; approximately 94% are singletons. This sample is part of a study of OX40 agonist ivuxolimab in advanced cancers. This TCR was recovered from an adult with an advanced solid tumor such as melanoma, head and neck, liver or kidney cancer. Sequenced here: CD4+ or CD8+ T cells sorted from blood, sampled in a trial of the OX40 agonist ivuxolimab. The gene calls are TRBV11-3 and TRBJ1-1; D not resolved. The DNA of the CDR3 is TGTGCCAGCAGCTATCGGGAAGGAACTGAAGCTTTCTTT. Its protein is CASSYREGTEAFF.